These 32 T cell receptor beta chains came from one sample sequenced in a study of blood T cell repertoires in COVID-19. This table comes from immunoSEQ multiplex PCR, and its TCRdb copy is limited to in-frame clones, with some not included. The table has 43,000 or so clones, 90% to 95% seen once; the top ten hold more than 5.5%. The sequencing input was peripheral blood. The receptors shown here come from a human donor in a cohort sampled during active COVID-19.

The V gene is TRBV4-1, the J gene TRBJ1-1; 12 bases fit TRBD1. V shed 4 bases, J shed 2 bases, and the junction held 8 bases outside the gene matches. CDR3 size: 17 residues. Germline V gives CDR1 MGHRA, CDR2 YSYEKL. CDR3 protein: CASSPNPGQGANTEAFF. The CDR3 coding sequence is TGCGCCAGCAGCCCTAATCCGGGACAGGGGGCAAACACTGAAGCTTTCTTT.

This chain uses TRBV11-3 with TRBJ2-7; TRBD2 matches at 10 bases. The CDR3 runs to 17 residues. Germline V CDR1 and CDR2: SGHNT, YENEEA. After removal of 0 bases from V and 1 base from J, the junction contained 6 bases not matched to a gene. As DNA, the CDR3 is TGTGCCAGCAGCTTAGAAGCTAGCGGGAGCGGTTCCTACGAGCAGTACTTC. It yields the protein CASSLEASGSGSYEQYF.

V usage is TRBV27 and J usage is TRBJ1-6; TRBD1 agrees at 10 bases. Germline values: CDR1 MNHEY, CDR2 SMNVEV (reference sequence). Trimming removed 2 bases from V and 10 bases from J; junction bases left unmatched: 5. The CDR3 consists of 15 residues. CDR3: CASSLIGTGESPLHF. The CDR3, as DNA: TGTGCCAGCAGTTTAATAGGGACAGGGGAATCACCCCTCCACTTT.

The chain links TRBV4-2 to TRBJ2-1; 10 nucleotides line up with TRBD2. This CDR3 comprises 18 residues. After removal of 5 bases from V and 0 bases from J, the junction contained 10 bases not matched to a gene. Germline loops: CDR1 LGHNA, CDR2 YNFKEQ. This CDR3 reads CASSGLAGAISSYNEQFF. CDR3 DNA: TGTGCCAGCAGCGGGCTAGCGGGAGCAATCTCCTCCTACAATGAGCAGTTCTTC.

The CDR3 here is CASSYSIGLAGNEQFF. Here the CDR3 DNA reads TGTGCCAGCAGTTACTCGATCGGGCTAGCGGGGAATGAGCAGTTCTTC. This sequence joins TRBV6-5 and TRBJ2-1; 9 nucleotides line up with TRBD2. The J segment lost 7 bases and the V segment lost 0 bases, leaving 7 bases of the junction unmatched. The CDR3 has 16 amino acids. Germline lookup yields CDR1 MNHEY and CDR2 SVGAGI.

The chain recombines TRBV6-2 or TRBV6-3 with TRBJ2-7; D call uncertain. Germline loops: CDR1 MNHEY, CDR2 SVGEGT. This CDR3 contains 20 residues. Trimming stripped 0 bases from V and 4 bases from J, with 28 bases between. The CDR3 here is CASSYSARFSASGQKYEQYF. CDR3 coding DNA: TGTGCCAGCAGTTACTCGGCCAGGTTCTCGGCTTCTGGGCAGAAGTACGAGCAGTACTTC.

This chain uses TRBV6-6 with TRBJ1-2; D gene ambiguous. The CDR3 is 15 residues long. Germline V gene sequence: CDR1 MNHNY, CDR2 SVGAGI (reference sequence). The V gene lost 0 bases and the J gene lost 4 bases, with 12 bases spanning the gap. CDR3 amino acids: CASSYSVGRSYGYTF. Here the CDR3 DNA reads TGTGCCAGCAGTTACTCGGTCGGTCGAAGCTATGGCTACACCTTC.

CDR3 sequence (DNA): TGCGCCAGCAGCCCGGGGGGGACTAAAAACATTCAGTACTTC. It encodes CASSPGGTKNIQYF. This rearrangement joins TRBV5-1 to TRBJ2-4; 8 bases are shared with TRBD2. V trimming: 4 bases; J trimming: 4 bases; junction bases outside the gene matches: 4. Per the germline V gene, CDR1 is SGHRS and CDR2 is YFSETQ. The CDR3 is 14 residues long.

This clone came up once. The chain uses TRBV7-8 and TRBJ1-2; 8 bases line up with TRBD1. The CDR3 loop spans 16 amino acids. The V and J ends lost 3 bases and 4 bases, in that order; junction bases with no gene match: 10. The germline V gene has CDR1 SGHVS and CDR2 FQNEAQ. Here the CDR3 reads CASSFVQGVQFYGYTF. The CDR3 DNA is TGTGCCAGCAGCTTCGTACAGGGGGTGCAGTTCTATGGCTACACCTTC.

This clone has just one count. J is TRBJ2-1 and V is TRBV30; 13 bases agree with TRBD2. Trimming cost V 0 bases and J 6 bases; bases outside gene matches: 8. Germline lookup yields CDR1 GTSNPN and CDR2 SVGIG (reference sequence). This CDR3 contains 17 residues. CDR3 sequence reads: CAWSVQGLAGLSNEQFF. CDR3 nucleotide sequence: TGTGCCTGGAGTGTACAGGGACTAGCGGGATTGAGCAATGAGCAGTTCTTC.

The chain has TRBV19 and TRBJ1-5, with 7 bases lining up with TRBD1. Germline assignment: CDR1 LNHDA and CDR2 SQIVND (reference sequence). The CDR3 consists of 16 residues. V gave up 2 bases and J gave up 7 bases; unmatched junction bases: 11. In DNA form, the CDR3 reads TGTGCCAGTAGTATATGGGACAGTATAAACAGGCAGCCCCAGCATTTT. This codes for CASSIWDSINRQPQHF.

V usage is TRBV3-1 (or the pseudogene TRBV3-2) and J usage is TRBJ2-7; 12 bases agree with TRBD2. V lost 3 bases, J lost 3 bases, and 6 bases stayed unmatched. The CDR3 runs 16 residues. Germline V gene sequence: CDR1 LGHDT, CDR2 YNNKEL (reference sequence). The CDR3: CASSQVLAGGNYEQYF. For the CDR3, the DNA is TGTGCCAGCAGCCAGGTACTAGCGGGAGGAAACTACGAGCAGTACTTC.

The V gene is TRBV7-3, the J gene TRBJ2-5, with 10 bases fitting TRBD2. CDR1 and CDR2 from the germline V gene are SGHTA and FQGTGA. The ends lost 5 bases at V and 5 bases at J; junction bases unmatched: 11. This CDR3 has 16 amino acids. The CDR3 loop is CASSPGVAGGGETQYF. Written as DNA, the CDR3 is TGTGCCAGCAGCCCCGGGGTAGCGGGAGGCGGGGAGACCCAGTACTTC.

The chain recombines TRBV6-5 with TRBJ1-3; 7 positions match TRBD1. CDR3 length equals 15 residues. Germline V lookup: CDR1 MNHEY, CDR2 SVGAGI. J was trimmed by 0 bases and V by 6 bases; bases with no gene match: 5. The CDR3 DNA reads as TGTGCCAGCAGCGACAGGGTACTCTCTGGAAACACCATATATTTT. It encodes CASSDRVLSGNTIYF.

The rearrangement links TRBV5-1 to TRBJ2-1; 9 bases match TRBD2. The CDR3 has 18 residues. Germline CDR1 SGHRS, CDR2 YFSETQ. V was clipped by 0 bases and J by 4 bases; unmatched bases: 11. Written as DNA, the CDR3 is TGCGCCAGCAGCTTGGTATCGGGTTTAGGACTAGCGTACAATGAGCAGTTCTTC. Translation gives CASSLVSGLGLAYNEQFF.

This clone was counted a few times. A read error may account for a junction end that differs from germline. The chain recombines TRBV6-1 with TRBJ2-6, with D perhaps matching TRBD1 (6 bases). Looked up from germline, CDR1 is MNHNS and CDR2 is SASEGT. CDR3 length equals 18 residues. The CDR3 is CASREEGGFNAGANVLTF. The CDR3 nucleotides are TGTGCCAGCAGGGAAGAAGGGGGATTTAACGCTGGGGCCAACGTCCTGACTTTC.

The chain joins TRBV5-1 to TRBJ2-5; 8 bases line up with TRBD1. V lost 3 bases to trimming and J lost 5 bases; unmatched junction nucleotides: 6. CDR1 and CDR2 from the germline V gene are SGHRS and YFSETQ. The CDR3 has 14 residues. The CDR3: CASSSDREGETQYF. CDR3 bases: TGCGCCAGCAGCTCGGACAGGGAAGGGGAGACCCAGTACTTC.

This sequence joins TRBV28 and TRBJ1-5, with a tentative D call TRBD1 (5 bases). CDR1 and CDR2 from the germline V gene are MDHEN and SYDVKM. This CDR3 contains 15 residues. Trimming removed 6 bases at V and 3 bases at J, with 15 bases between. CDR3 residues: CASSVPRGFNQPQHF. The DNA of the CDR3 is TGTGCCAGCAGCGTTCCGCGGGGGTTCAATCAGCCCCAGCATTTT.

The chain links TRBV10-3 to TRBJ1-5, with D unclear. The CDR3 is 14 amino acids. CDR1 and CDR2 from the germline V gene are ENHRY and SYGVKD. V was pared by 2 bases and J by 7 bases, with 12 bases between. The CDR3 DNA follows: TGTGCCATCAGTGAGAGCATGGGGAGGCAGCCCCAGCATTTT. It codes for CAISESMGRQPQHF.

The chain employs TRBV2 and TRBJ2-5; D perhaps matches TRBD2 (5 bases). CDR1 SNHLY and CDR2 FYNNEI come from the germline V gene. V gave up 8 bases and J gave up 0 bases, with 13 bases separating them. The CDR3 has 14 amino acids. The CDR3 region is CASGSMDYQETQYF. CDR3 nucleotides: TGTGCCAGCGGGTCGATGGACTACCAAGAGACCCAGTACTTC.

In DNA, the CDR3 is TGTGCCAGTAGTTGGAGATCTGGGGCCAACGTCCTGACTTTC. As protein: CASSWRSGANVLTF. The V call is TRBV19, the J call TRBJ2-6; no definite D call. The CDR3 length is 14 residues. CDR1 and CDR2 (germline): LNHDA, SQIVND (reference sequence). Trimming shortened V by 5 bases and J by 1 base, and 6 bases separated the two germline ends.

In its sample, this clone was seen once. The rearrangement links TRBV12-3 or TRBV12-4 to TRBJ1-1; no clear D gene. The V and J ends lost 3 bases and 2 bases respectively, with 4 bases between them. The CDR3 covers 12 residues. Here the CDR3 DNA reads TGTGCCAGCAGTTTCCGTAACACTGAAGCTTTCTTT. Protein sequence: CASSFRNTEAFF.

The V call is TRBV7-2, the J call TRBJ2-7; tentatively, D is TRBD2 (5 bases). Germline V gene sequence: CDR1 SGHTA, CDR2 FQGNSA. The CDR3 consists of 14 residues. Trimming stripped 5 bases from V and 4 bases from J, with 15 bases between. CDR3 amino acids: CASSPHFEGYEQYF. DNA of the CDR3: TGTGCCAGCAGCCCCCACTTTGAGGGATACGAGCAGTACTTC.

The chain carries TRBV27 and TRBJ2-3; 9 bases line up with TRBD1. Per the germline V gene, CDR1 is MNHEY and CDR2 is SMNVEV (reference sequence). V was pared by 6 bases and J by 8 bases, with 12 bases of the junction left unmatched. This CDR3 comprises 15 residues. In DNA, the CDR3 is TGTGCCAGCAGCAAAACAGGGGGCTCGGGGGGTACGCAGTATTTT. Amino acids: CASSKTGGSGGTQYF.

The rearrangement uses TRBV7-2 and TRBJ2-5; maybe TRBD1 (6 bases). The CDR3 totals 15 residues. CDR1 is SGHTA, CDR2 FQGNSA, per germline. Trimming pared 2 bases from V and 7 bases from J, leaving 17 bases between. CDR3: CASSLLPKQGGTQYF. CDR3 nucleotide sequence: TGTGCCAGCAGCTTACTCCCTAAACAGGGCGGGACCCAGTACTTC.

The genes are TRBV19 and TRBJ1-3, with 7 bases that match TRBD1. Germline lookup yields CDR1 LNHDA and CDR2 SQIVND (reference sequence). V dropped 6 bases and J dropped 1; count of bases not matched to a gene: 3. The length of the CDR3 is 14 residues. The CDR3 DNA is TGTGCCAGTAGCGTGACAGGGTCTGGAAACACCATATATTTT. Translating gives CASSVTGSGNTIYF.

This chain's CDR3 is CASSQDHRGRSPLHF. The CDR3 coding sequence is TGCGCCAGCAGCCAAGATCATCGGGGAAGGTCACCCCTCCACTTT. The chain uses TRBV4-3 and TRBJ1-6, with D hard to call. The CDR3 contains 15 residues. V was trimmed by 0 bases and J by 10 bases, leaving 13 bases between them. CDR1 LGHNA and CDR2 YSLEER come from the germline V gene.

This clone appeared a single time. V usage is TRBV9 and J usage is TRBJ1-4; D is ambiguous. Trimming pared 2 bases from V and 10 bases from J, leaving 15 bases between. This CDR3 contains 14 residues. Germline CDR1 is SGDLS and CDR2 is YYNGEE. The DNA of the CDR3 is TGTGCCAGCAGCGTGCGCCCTTCCTTCGGAAAACTGTTTTTT. It codes for CASSVRPSFGKLFF. The complete variable domain, with remaining parts taken from reference TRBV9 and TRBJ1-4, reads DSGVTQTPKHLITATGQRVTLRCSPRSGDLSVYWYQQSLDQGLQFLIQYYNGEERAKGNILERFSAQQFPDLHSELNLSSLELGDSALYFCASSVRPSFGKLFFGSGTQLSVL.

V usage is TRBV11-2 and J usage is TRBJ2-1, with TRBD2 matching 12 bases. The CDR3 has 17 residues. Germline-derived CDR1 and CDR2 are SGHAT and FQNNGV. V gave up 6 bases and J gave up 1 base; unmatched junction bases: 7. The CDR3 DNA reads TGTGCCAGCAGGGAGACTAGCGGGGGAGGTTCCTACAATGAGCAGTTCTTC. This encodes CASRETSGGGSYNEQFF. The full variable domain, its missing parts supplied by reference TRBV11-2 and TRBJ2-1, is EAGVAQSPRYKIIEKRQSVAFWCNPISGHATLYWYQQILGQGPKLLIQFQNNGVVDDSQLPKDRFSAERLKGVDSTLKIQPAKLEDSAVYLCASRETSGGGSYNEQFFGPGTRLTVL.

V and J are TRBV20-1 and TRBJ2-3; TRBD2 matches at 8 bases. From germline, CDR1 is DFQATT and CDR2 SNEGSKA (reference sequence). V gave up 3 bases and J gave up 0 bases; unmatched junction bases: 17. The CDR3 spans 19 residues. CDR3 protein: CSASALIPSERESTDTQYF. Here the CDR3 DNA reads TGCAGTGCTAGTGCCTTAATTCCCTCGGAGCGGGAGAGCACAGATACGCAGTATTTT.

The chain has TRBV5-1 and TRBJ2-1; 8 positions agree with TRBD2. The CDR3 covers 13 residues. Germline CDR1 SGHRS, CDR2 YFSETQ. Trimming took 4 bases from V and 6 from J; bases not matched to a gene: 3. The CDR3 DNA follows: TGCGCCAGCAGCCAACTAGCGGTCAATGAGCAGTTCTTC. This translates into CASSQLAVNEQFF.

V gene TRBV4-3 combines with J gene TRBJ1-2, with 10 bases that match TRBD1. J lost 1 base, V lost 4 bases, and 3 bases had no gene match. CDR1 and CDR2 from the germline V gene are LGHNA and YSLEER. There are 15 residues in the CDR3. The CDR3 bases are TGCGCCAGCAGCCGCCGGACAGGGGGTAACTATGGCTACACCTTC. Translating it yields CASSRRTGGNYGYTF.